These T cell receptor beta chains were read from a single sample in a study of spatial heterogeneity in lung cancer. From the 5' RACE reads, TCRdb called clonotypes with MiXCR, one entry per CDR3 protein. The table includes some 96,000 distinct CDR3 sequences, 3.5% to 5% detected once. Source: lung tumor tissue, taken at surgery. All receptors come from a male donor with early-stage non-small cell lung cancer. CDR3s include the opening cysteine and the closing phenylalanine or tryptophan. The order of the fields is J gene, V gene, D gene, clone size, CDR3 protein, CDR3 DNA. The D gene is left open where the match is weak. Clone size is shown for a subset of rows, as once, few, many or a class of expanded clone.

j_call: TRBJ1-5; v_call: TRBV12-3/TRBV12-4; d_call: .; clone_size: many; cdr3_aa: CASTLGAAQPQHF; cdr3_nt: TGTGCCAGCACCTTGGGGGCGGCTCAGCCCCAGCATTTT
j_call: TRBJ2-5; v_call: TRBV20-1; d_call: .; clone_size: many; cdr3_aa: CSAARASWGETQYF; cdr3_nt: TGCAGTGCCGCCCGAGCTAGCTGGGGAGAGACCCAGTACTTC
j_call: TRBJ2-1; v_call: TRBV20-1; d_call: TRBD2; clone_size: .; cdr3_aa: CSAAKATSGLLSYNEQFF; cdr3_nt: TGCAGTGCCGCGAAGGCAACTAGCGGCTTACTCTCCTACAATGAGCAGTTCTTC
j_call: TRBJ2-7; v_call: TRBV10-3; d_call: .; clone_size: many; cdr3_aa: CAISDTGIPYEQYF; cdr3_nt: TGTGCCATCAGTGACACCGGGATCCCCTACGAGCAGTACTTC
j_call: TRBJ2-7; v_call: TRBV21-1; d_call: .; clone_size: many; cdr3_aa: CASSPRDRGRKGSYEQYF; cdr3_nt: TGTGCCAGCAGCCCACGGGACAGGGGGCGTAAGGGCTCCTACGAGCAGTACTTC
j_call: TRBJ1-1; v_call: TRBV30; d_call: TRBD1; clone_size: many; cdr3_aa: CAWSVIGQGPTEAFF; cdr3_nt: TGTGCCTGGAGTGTAATCGGACAGGGGCCTACTGAAGCTTTCTTT
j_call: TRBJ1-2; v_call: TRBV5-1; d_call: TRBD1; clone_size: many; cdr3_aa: CASSSKGAGGYTF; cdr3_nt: TGCGCCAGCAGCTCGAAGGGGGCTGGAGGCTACACCTTC
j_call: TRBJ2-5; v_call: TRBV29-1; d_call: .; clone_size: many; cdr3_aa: CSVVGHWETQYF; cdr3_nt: TGCAGCGTTGTGGGACACTGGGAGACCCAGTACTTC
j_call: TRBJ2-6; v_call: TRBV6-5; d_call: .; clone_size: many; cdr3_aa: CASKSSGANVLTF; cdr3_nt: TGTGCCAGCAAATCCTCTGGGGCCAACGTCCTGACTTTC
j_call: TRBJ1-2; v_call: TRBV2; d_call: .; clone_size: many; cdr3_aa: CASSAVRGYGYTF; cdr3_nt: TGTGCCAGCAGTGCAGTCCGAGGCTATGGCTACACCTTC
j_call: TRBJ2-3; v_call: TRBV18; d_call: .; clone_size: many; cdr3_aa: CASSRPGRSSTDTQYF; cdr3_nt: TGTGCCAGCTCACGACCGGGTCGCTCTAGCACAGATACGCAGTATTTT
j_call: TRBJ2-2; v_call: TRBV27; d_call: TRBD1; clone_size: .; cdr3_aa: CASSFDRGAGELFF; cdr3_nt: TGTGCCAGCAGTTTCGACAGGGGTGCCGGGGAGCTGTTTTTT
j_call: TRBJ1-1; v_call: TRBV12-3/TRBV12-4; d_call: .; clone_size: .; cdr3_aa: CASSLSRISGTEAFF; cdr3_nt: TGTGCCAGCAGTTTATCGAGGATTTCGGGCACTGAAGCTTTCTTT
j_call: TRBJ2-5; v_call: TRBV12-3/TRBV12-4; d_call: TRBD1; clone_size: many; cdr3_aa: CASSRWDRKETQYF; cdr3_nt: TGTGCCAGCAGCCGTTGGGACAGGAAAGAGACCCAGTACTTC
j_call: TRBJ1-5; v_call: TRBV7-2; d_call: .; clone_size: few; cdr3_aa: CASSLVFTDFNQPQHF; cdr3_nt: TGTGCCAGCAGCTTAGTATTTACAGATTTTAATCAGCCCCAGCATTTT
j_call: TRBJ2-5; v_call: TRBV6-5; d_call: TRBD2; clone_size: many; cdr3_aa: CASSYPSREGETQYF; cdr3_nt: TGTGCCAGCAGTTACCCATCCAGGGAGGGAGAGACCCAGTACTTC
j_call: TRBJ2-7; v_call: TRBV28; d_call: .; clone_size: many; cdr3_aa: CASSFTLLRPYEQYF; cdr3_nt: TGTGCCAGCAGTTTCACACTTTTACGCCCCTACGAGCAGTACTTC
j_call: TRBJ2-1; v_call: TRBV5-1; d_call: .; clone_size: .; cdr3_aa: CASSGAEPSGLSYNEQFF; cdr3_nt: TGCGCCAGCAGCGGGGCGGAACCGTCGGGCCTCTCCTACAATGAGCAGTTCTTC
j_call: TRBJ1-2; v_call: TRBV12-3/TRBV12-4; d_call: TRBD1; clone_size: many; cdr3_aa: CASSPGQGGGYTF; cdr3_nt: TGTGCCAGCAGCCCAGGACAGGGTGGTGGCTACACCTTC
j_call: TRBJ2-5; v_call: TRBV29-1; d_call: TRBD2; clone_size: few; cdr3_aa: CSVEGLAGEVGSETQYF; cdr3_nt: TGCAGCGTTGAGGGACTAGCGGGAGAGGTAGGATCCGAGACCCAGTACTTC
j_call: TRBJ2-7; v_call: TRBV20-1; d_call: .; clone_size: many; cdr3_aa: CSAQRAYEQYF; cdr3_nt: TGCAGTGCCCAGCGGGCCTACGAGCAGTACTTC
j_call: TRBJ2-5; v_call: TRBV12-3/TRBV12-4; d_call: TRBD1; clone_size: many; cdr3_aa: CASSRGQGTETQYF; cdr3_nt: TGTGCCAGCAGCCGAGGACAGGGAACGGAGACCCAGTACTTC
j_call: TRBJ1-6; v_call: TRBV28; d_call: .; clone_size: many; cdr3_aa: CASSLPNDNSPLHF; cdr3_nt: TGTGCCAGCAGTTTGCCAAATGATAATTCACCCCTCCACTTT
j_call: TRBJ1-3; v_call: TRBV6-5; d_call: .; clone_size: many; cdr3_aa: CASQGSGNTIYF; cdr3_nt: TGTGCCAGCCAGGGCTCGGGAAACACCATATATTTT
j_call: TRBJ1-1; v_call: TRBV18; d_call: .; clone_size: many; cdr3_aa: CASSAGNLETEAFF; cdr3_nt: TGTGCCAGCTCAGCCGGCAACCTCGAAACTGAAGCTTTCTTT